The 13 T cell receptor beta chains given below trace back to one sample, sequenced in a study of blood T cell repertoires in COVID-19. The method was immunoSEQ multiplex PCR; TCRdb's version includes in-frame clones alone and lacks a portion of them. The table lists some 450,000 clones, about 90% of them singletons. Sequenced: peripheral blood. These receptors came from a man in his late teens or twenties with COVID-19, enrolled during active disease.

This chain links TRBV2 with TRBJ1-6; D gene uncertain. Germline V gene data show CDR1 as SNHLY and CDR2 as FYNNEI. The V gene lost 8 bases and the J gene lost 10 bases, with 18 bases spanning the gap. The CDR3 runs to 14 residues. In DNA form, the CDR3 reads TGTGCCAGCCCCGGGGAGTCAGGAAGCTCACCCCTCCACTTT. It is translated as CASPGESGSSPLHF. Full variable domain (rest looked up from reference TRBV2 and TRBJ1-6): EPEVTQTPSHQVTQMGQEVILRCVPISNHLYFYWYRQILGQKVEFLVSFYNNEISEKSEIFDDQFSVERPDGSNFTLKIRSTKLEDSAMYFCASPGESGSSPLHFGNGTRLTVT.

This chain joins TRBV12-3 or TRBV12-4 and TRBJ2-5; 8 bases line up with TRBD1. V shed 5 bases, J shed 4 bases, and the junction held 0 bases outside the gene matches. The CDR3 is 12 amino acids. CDR3 sequence: CASSQGAETQYF. CDR3 in DNA: TGTGCCAGCAGTCAGGGGGCAGAGACCCAGTACTTC.

V is TRBV18 and J is TRBJ2-1; tentative D call: TRBD2 (5 bases). With 0 bases removed from V and 2 bases from J, the gap between germline ends came to 11 bases. Germline V CDR1 and CDR2: KGHSH, LQKENI. This CDR3 contains 16 residues. CDR3 in amino acids: CASSPPKAAAYNEQFF. CDR3 coding DNA: TGTGCCAGCTCACCACCGAAAGCGGCCGCCTACAATGAGCAGTTCTTC.

This chain connects TRBV2 to TRBJ2-3, with TRBD2 matching 8 bases. The CDR3 is 15 amino acids. V gave up 7 bases and J gave up 4 bases; unmatched junction bases: 10. Germline V gives CDR1 SNHLY, CDR2 FYNNEI. CDR3 sequence: CASTAYGGASDTQYF. Here the CDR3 DNA reads TGTGCCAGCACGGCCTACGGGGGGGCCTCAGATACGCAGTATTTT. The full variable domain, in which reference TRBV2 and TRBJ2-3 provide the parts outside the CDR3, is EPEVTQTPSHQVTQMGQEVILRCVPISNHLYFYWYRQILGQKVEFLVSFYNNEISEKSEIFDDQFSVERPDGSNFTLKIRSTKLEDSAMYFCASTAYGGASDTQYFGPGTRLTVL.

This clone showed up just once. The chain joins TRBV30 to TRBJ2-4; D gene ambiguous. This CDR3 region has 10 residues. CDR1 and CDR2 from the germline V gene are GTSNPN and SVGIG (reference sequence). V was shortened by 7 bases and J by 5 bases, with 6 bases between the two germline ends. The CDR3 nucleotides read TGTGCCTCCGGTGAAAACATTCAGTACTTC. This encodes CASGENIQYF.

This sequence joins TRBV14 and TRBJ2-7; weak D call: TRBD2 (6 bases). The CDR3 runs 14 residues. Deletions cut 1 base from V and 3 bases from J, with 10 bases between. Germline loops: CDR1 SGHDN, CDR2 FVKESK. For the CDR3, the DNA is TGTGCCAGCAGCCAAGGACTAGGGGTCTACGAGCAGTACTTC. This sequence encodes CASSQGLGVYEQYF.

The gene calls are TRBV15 and TRBJ2-3; 7 bases are shared with TRBD1. J lost 2 bases, V lost 4 bases, and 3 bases had no gene match. CDR1 LNHNV and CDR2 YYDKDF come from the germline V gene (reference sequence). The CDR3 covers 14 residues. CDR3 sequence: CATSTQGDTDTQYF. The CDR3 DNA reads TGTGCCACCAGCACCCAGGGGGACACAGATACGCAGTATTTT.

The CDR3 is CASYQTGAPNTIYF. DNA for the CDR3: TGTGCCAGCTACCAAACAGGGGCTCCGAACACCATATATTTT. The chain employs TRBV5-4 and TRBJ1-3, with TRBD1 identical over 7 bases. The V gene end was trimmed by 7 bases and the J gene end by 7 bases; junction bases not matched to a gene: 11. The CDR3 is 14 residues long. Looked up from germline, CDR1 is SGHNT and CDR2 is YYREEE (reference sequence).

The chain is built from TRBV3-1 (or the pseudogene TRBV3-2) and TRBJ2-1; the match to TRBD1 covers 8 bases. There are 15 residues in the CDR3. The V segment lost 2 bases and the J segment 6 bases; nucleotides outside the gene matches: 6. Germline V gives CDR1 LGHDT, CDR2 YNNKEL (reference sequence). CDR3 amino acids: CASSQPGTGINEQFF. The CDR3 nucleotides are TGTGCCAGCAGCCAACCCGGGACAGGCATCAATGAGCAGTTCTTC.

CDR3: CATSDFTIDVDEQFF. CDR3 nucleotides: TGTGCCACCAGTGATTTCACTATTGACGTCGATGAGCAGTTCTTC. The J gene is TRBJ2-1, the V gene TRBV24-1; D uncertain. The germline gives CDR1 KGHDR, CDR2 SFDVKD. CDR3 length: 15 amino acids. Trimming removed 1 base from V and 8 bases from J, with 14 bases in between.

The chain links TRBV4-1 to TRBJ1-5; D is perhaps TRBD1 (6 bases). The CDR3 covers 16 residues. Trimming shortened V by 0 bases and J by 6 bases, and 15 bases separated the two germline ends. Germline CDR1 and CDR2: MGHRA and YSYEKL. CDR3 DNA sequence: TGCGCCAGCAGCCAAGACGGGGGGGGCGAGAGTCAGCCCCAGCATTTT. Its protein product is CASSQDGGGESQPQHF.

This clone came up a few times. The J gene is TRBJ2-1, the V gene TRBV7-9, with TRBD2 matching 10 bases. The CDR3 has 16 amino acids. The germline gives CDR1 SEHNR, CDR2 FQNEAQ (reference sequence). Trimming at V came to 5 bases and at J to 6 bases, leaving 10 bases not matched to a gene. The CDR3 region is CASSVRSGRAFNEQFF. In DNA, the CDR3 is TGTGCCAGCAGCGTCAGGAGCGGGAGGGCCTTCAATGAGCAGTTCTTC.

The V call is TRBV7-8, the J call TRBJ1-2; no reliable D call. Between the trimmed V and J ends, which lost 0 bases and 4 bases, there was a span of 12 bases. Germline values: CDR1 SGHVS, CDR2 FQNEAQ. CDR3 size: 15 residues. The CDR3 loop is CASSLAGGLGYGYTF. The CDR3 nucleotides read TGTGCCAGCAGCTTAGCTGGAGGGTTGGGCTATGGCTACACCTTC.